Listed below are T cell receptor beta chains from one sample, sequenced in a study of T cells after yellow fever vaccination. MiXCR, run by TCRdb on the 5' RACE reads, gives a single entry per CDR3 protein. Among a few hundred thousand distinct CDR3 sequences listed, about a sixth were seen once. The specimen was PBMCs, collected less than 6 days after the first yellow fever vaccination. These receptors were obtained from a man aged 18-30 years who received the YFV17D yellow fever vaccine. Each CDR3 is given with its conserved first and last residue. The D gene is left open where the match is weak. The size field is filled for only some rows; it gives once, few, many or a size class.

clone_size	v_call	j_call	d_call	cdr3_nt	cdr3_aa
few	TRBV7-2	TRBJ2-4	NA	TGTGCCAGCAGCTTAGCGGGGAAAGCGGCCAAAAACATTCAGTACTTC	CASSLAGKAAKNIQYF
many	TRBV12-3/TRBV12-4	TRBJ2-3	TRBD1	TGTGCCAGCAGTTCGACAGGGGGCTCAGATACGCAGTATTTT	CASSSTGGSDTQYF
NA	TRBV5-5	TRBJ2-5	TRBD1	TGTGCCAGCAGTCCACCGCCGGGACAGGGGGCAGAGACCCAGTACTTC	CASSPPPGQGAETQYF
few	TRBV5-1	TRBJ2-2	NA	TGCGCCAGCAGGAGGGGGACCGGGGAGCTGTTTTTT	CASRRGTGELFF
few	TRBV5-4	TRBJ2-3	TRBD1	TGTGCCAGCAGCCTTCGGACAGGGGGAAGCACAGATACGCAGTATTTT	CASSLRTGGSTDTQYF
NA	TRBV12-3/TRBV12-4	TRBJ1-1	NA	TGTGCCAGCAGTCCCTCCAGGGAGGGTACTGAAGCTTTCTTT	CASSPSREGTEAFF
NA	TRBV4-1	TRBJ1-6	NA	TGCGCCAGCAGCCAAGAAAGGGCCTTTTATAATTCACCCCTCCACTTT	CASSQERAFYNSPLHF
NA	TRBV5-1	TRBJ2-7	NA	TGCGCCAGCAGCTTGGCCCACAGATACGAGCAGTACTTC	CASSLAHRYEQYF
NA	TRBV7-9	TRBJ1-4	NA	TGTGCCAGCAGCTTAGTCGCAGGGAAAGAGGCTAATGAAAAACTGTTTTTT	CASSLVAGKEANEKLFF
NA	TRBV7-2	TRBJ2-1	TRBD1	TGTGCCAGCAGCCTAGGACAGGGGGCTTATGAGCAGTTCTTC	CASSLGQGAYEQFF
NA	TRBV18	TRBJ2-7	TRBD1	TGTGCCAGCTCACCGGACAGGGCAGTCGAGCAGTACTTC	CASSPDRAVEQYF
few	TRBV5-1	TRBJ2-7	NA	TGCGCCAGCAGCTCCCGGGACGCAGCCTACGAGCAGTACTTC	CASSSRDAAYEQYF
NA	TRBV27	TRBJ2-2	NA	TGTGCCAGCAGTTTATCGGGGATCCCGGGGCCCGGGGAGCTGTTTTTT	CASSLSGIPGPGELFF
once	TRBV4-3	TRBJ1-1	NA	TGCGCCAGCAGCCCCTCAAAAGGAGGACAGAACACTGAAGCTTTCTTT	CASSPSKGGQNTEAFF
NA	TRBV15	TRBJ2-1	NA	TGTGCCACCAGCAGAGATCTACAGGGTACCTACAATGAGCAGTTCTTC	CATSRDLQGTYNEQFF
once	TRBV6-2/TRBV6-3	TRBJ2-1	NA	TGTGCCAGCGGGAGGCACTCCTACAATGAGCAGTTCTTC	CASGRHSYNEQFF
few	TRBV3-1	TRBJ2-7	TRBD2	TGTGCCAGCAGCCTGGGACTATTCTCCTACGAGCAGTACTTC	CASSLGLFSYEQYF
few	TRBV7-8	TRBJ1-4	TRBD1	TGTGCCAGCAGCTTGGGGGACAGGGGGAGTAGAGAAAAACTGTTTTTT	CASSLGDRGSREKLFF
NA	TRBV11-2	TRBJ2-1	NA	TGTGCCAGCAGCCAGGGTGGGGCTTTCTACAATGAGCAGTTCTTC	CASSQGGAFYNEQFF
few	TRBV27	TRBJ1-5	TRBD1	TGTGCCAGCAGACCAACCGGACAGGGTCTCCAGCCCCAGCATTTT	CASRPTGQGLQPQHF
few	TRBV18	TRBJ2-7	TRBD1	TGTGCCAGCTCATCGGACAGGGGGCCGTACGAGCAGTACTTC	CASSSDRGPYEQYF
few	TRBV5-5	TRBJ1-5	NA	TGTGCCAGCAGCTTAAACGGGGAGGTTCAGCCCCAGCATTTT	CASSLNGEVQPQHF
NA	TRBV7-2	TRBJ2-5	TRBD2	TGTGCCAGCAGCGACCGGGGGGGGCCGGAGACCCAGTACTTC	CASSDRGGPETQYF
many	TRBV14	TRBJ2-5	NA	TGTGCCAGCAGCCGGAACGGGATTCGCGAGACCCAGTACTTC	CASSRNGIRETQYF
NA	TRBV4-1	TRBJ2-1	NA	TGCGCCAGCAGCCAAGGGTGGGGTTCGGTGGATGAGCAGTTCTTC	CASSQGWGSVDEQFF
NA	TRBV6-4	TRBJ2-3	NA	TGTGCCAGCAGCCACGGGATTGGAGGGACAGATACGCAGTATTTT	CASSHGIGGTDTQYF
NA	TRBV7-9	TRBJ1-2	TRBD1	TGTGCCAGCAGCTTAGCCGAGACAGGGGTGGACTATGGCTACACCTTC	CASSLAETGVDYGYTF
few	TRBV20-1	TRBJ1-1	NA	TGCAGCTCCTCGTTCGTGAGGAACACTGAAGCTTTCTTT	CSSSFVRNTEAFF
few	TRBV6-5	TRBJ1-3	NA	TGTGCCAGCAGTTATGACAGCGCAGCGGGAAACACCATATATTTT	CASSYDSAAGNTIYF
NA	TRBV6-1	TRBJ1-2	NA	TGTGCCAGCAATAAACAGGGAATCAACTATGGCTACACCTTC	CASNKQGINYGYTF
few	TRBV7-2	TRBJ1-2	NA	TGTGCCAGCAGCGTCCATTCAGAGTCCCGAGCCTATGGCTACACCTTC	CASSVHSESRAYGYTF
few	TRBV12-3/TRBV12-4	TRBJ2-2	TRBD2	TGTGCCAGCAGCTGGGACTACCCCGGGGAGCTGTTTTTT	CASSWDYPGELFF
NA	TRBV7-4	TRBJ2-7	NA	TGTGCCAGCAGCGGTAGAGGGGGAACCTACGAGCAGTACTTC	CASSGRGGTYEQYF
NA	TRBV6-2/TRBV6-3	TRBJ2-2	NA	TGTGCCAGCAGAGAATCTCCCGGGACCGGGGAGCTGTTTTTT	CASRESPGTGELFF
many	TRBV7-9	TRBJ2-5	NA	TGTGCCAGCAGCTTAGTAGGGGGGGGGCTCCAAGAGACCCAGTACTTC	CASSLVGGGLQETQYF
few	TRBV7-9	TRBJ2-7	NA	TGTGCCAGCAGCTTTTCGACAGAGGACCCCTACGAGCAGTACTTC	CASSFSTEDPYEQYF
NA	TRBV7-2	TRBJ1-1	NA	TGTGCCAGCAGCTTATGGCGGGGAACCGCTTTCTTT	CASSLWRGTAFF
NA	TRBV19	TRBJ1-5	NA	TGTGCCAGTAATGGCTACACTGGCAATCAGCCCCAGCATTTT	CASNGYTGNQPQHF
NA	TRBV29-1	TRBJ1-2	NA	TGCAGCGTGTCCCCGCTCACTAACTATGGCTACACCTTC	CSVSPLTNYGYTF
NA	TRBV29-1	TRBJ2-2	NA	TGCAGCGCCAGCCCAGGGAACACCGGGGAGCTGTTTTTT	CSASPGNTGELFF
NA	TRBV2	TRBJ1-5	TRBD1	TGTGCCAGCAGCATACAGGGGGCTAACAATCAGCCCCAGCATTTT	CASSIQGANNQPQHF
NA	TRBV5-4	TRBJ2-4	NA	TGTGCCAGCAGCTTGTACGGTGGGGAGGCAAGACCAAACATTCAGTACTTC	CASSLYGGEARPNIQYF
few	TRBV6-2/TRBV6-3	TRBJ1-5	NA	TGTGCCAGCAGGCCAGATGAGGGGTATCGGCATTTT	CASRPDEGYRHF
many	TRBV4-1	TRBJ2-1	TRBD1	TGCGCCAGCAGCCAAGATTCAGGGGGCGGTTACAATGAGCAGTTCTTC	CASSQDSGGGYNEQFF
many	TRBV5-1	TRBJ1-2	TRBD1	TGCGCCAGCAGCGCCCGGGACAGTGGTTTGGGCTACACCTTC	CASSARDSGLGYTF